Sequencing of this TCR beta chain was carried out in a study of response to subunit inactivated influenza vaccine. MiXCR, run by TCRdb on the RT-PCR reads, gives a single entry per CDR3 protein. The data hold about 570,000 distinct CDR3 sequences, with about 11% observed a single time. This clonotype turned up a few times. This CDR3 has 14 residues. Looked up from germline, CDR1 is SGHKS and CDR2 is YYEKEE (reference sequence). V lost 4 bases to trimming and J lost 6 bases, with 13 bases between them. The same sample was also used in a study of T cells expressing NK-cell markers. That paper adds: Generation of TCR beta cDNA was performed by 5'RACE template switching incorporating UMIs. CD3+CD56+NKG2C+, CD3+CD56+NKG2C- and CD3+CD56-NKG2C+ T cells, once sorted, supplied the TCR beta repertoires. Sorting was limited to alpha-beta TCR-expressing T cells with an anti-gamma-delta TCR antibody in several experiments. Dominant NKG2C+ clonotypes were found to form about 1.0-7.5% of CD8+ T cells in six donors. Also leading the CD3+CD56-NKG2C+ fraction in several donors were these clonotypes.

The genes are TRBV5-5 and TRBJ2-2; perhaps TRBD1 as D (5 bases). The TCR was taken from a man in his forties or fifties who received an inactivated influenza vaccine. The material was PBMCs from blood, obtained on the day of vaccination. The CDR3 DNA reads TGTGCCAGCAGCAAGCAAGGGGATCCCGGGGAGCTGTTTTTT. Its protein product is CASSKQGDPGELFF.